This T cell receptor beta chain was sequenced in a study of shared clonotypes between healthy human individuals. Study-wide background: Serving as donors were a couple of women and a few men, whose ages spanned 18 to 49. Study-wide results and caveats: Generation probabilities of non-shared clonotypes were lower (relative to those shared by all four donors).

Measured with immunoSEQ multiplex PCR; TCRdb has only the in-frame clones, and not every one. The profile shows 500,000 or so clones, 95% to 96% of them singletons. CDR3 length: 16 amino acids. The V gene lost 5 bases and the J gene lost 4 bases, with 20 bases spanning the gap. Germline V gives CDR1 SQVTM, CDR2 ANQGSEA. Concerning this clone itself: The antigen is not known.

V is TRBV29-1 and J is TRBJ2-2, with a possible D match to TRBD2 (5 bases). Sequenced input: naive CD4+ T cells sorted from blood. Subset defined: CD45RA+ positively selected. The receptor was isolated from a woman aged 25 to 39 in good health. The CDR3 is CSVPGAVGVSTGELFF. The CDR3 DNA sequence: TGCAGCGTTCCCGGAGCTGTGGGAGTAAGCACCGGGGAGCTGTTTTTT.